The following is a T cell receptor (beta chain) sequence with its context. The data belong to a study of cytomegalovirus exposure and HLA in healthy donors. The PCR was carried out with 60 Vbeta primers and 13 Jbeta primers. The method was immunoSEQ multiplex PCR; TCRdb's version includes in-frame clones alone and lacks a portion of them. The sample has fewer than 250,000 clones; 70% to 90% are singletons. CDR3 length: 11 amino acids. The ends were cut back, 7 bases at V and 9 bases at J, with 10 bases in the middle. Germline V gene lookup returns CDR1 SNHLY and CDR2 FYNNEI. This receptor was identified in a human donor in good health. V is TRBV2 and J is TRBJ2-1; D may be TRBD2 (6 bases). The sequenced material came from PBMCs. CDR3 amino acids: CASIKGGEQFF. The CDR3 coding sequence is TGTGCCAGCATTAAGGGAGGTGAGCAGTTCTTC.